This TCR beta chain emerged from a study of blood T cell repertoires in COVID-19. Study overall: In each case, the material was cDNA or gDNA derived from T cells, B-cell-depleted T cells, or PBMCs.

Clones were read by immunoSEQ multiplex PCR, and TCRdb kept only the in-frame ones, dropping some. The profile covers tens of thousands of clones, with about 80% appearing a single time and 28% taken by the ten largest. CDR3 length equals 15 residues. Germline CDR1 and CDR2: SGHRS and YFSETQ. Trimming removed 2 bases from V and 0 bases from J, with 9 bases in between. Sequences were obtained from peripheral blood. The receptor was isolated from a human donor in a cohort sampled during active COVID-19. The chain has TRBV5-1 and TRBJ1-3, with a weak D call TRBD1 (5 bases). CDR3 protein: CASSFDSPSGNTIYF. The CDR3 DNA is TGCGCCAGCAGCTTCGACAGCCCCTCTGGAAACACCATATATTTT.